In its sample, the clone carrying this T cell receptor (beta chain) was seen a few times. These data belong to a study of blood T cells in healthy people across ages. Primed by a sample-barcoded 5' primer and a J-beta primer mix, a second PCR proceeded for roughly 6 to 12 cycles. TCRdb re-derived calls from the 5' RACE reads in MiXCR, one entry per CDR3 protein. Here the sample spans over 1,300,000 distinct CDR3 sequences, 45% to 70% being singletons. Germline V gives CDR1 MGHRA, CDR2 YSYEKL. Deletions cut 1 base from V and 5 bases from J, with 6 bases between. The CDR3 sequence is 13 residues long. Material: blood. The TCR sequence derives from a man aged 18 to 30 in good health. The chain has TRBV4-1 and TRBJ2-1; the D is unclear. The CDR3 region has the DNA TGCGCCAGCAGCCAAGTGCAAAACAATGAGCAGTTCTTC. Translating gives CASSQVQNNEQFF.